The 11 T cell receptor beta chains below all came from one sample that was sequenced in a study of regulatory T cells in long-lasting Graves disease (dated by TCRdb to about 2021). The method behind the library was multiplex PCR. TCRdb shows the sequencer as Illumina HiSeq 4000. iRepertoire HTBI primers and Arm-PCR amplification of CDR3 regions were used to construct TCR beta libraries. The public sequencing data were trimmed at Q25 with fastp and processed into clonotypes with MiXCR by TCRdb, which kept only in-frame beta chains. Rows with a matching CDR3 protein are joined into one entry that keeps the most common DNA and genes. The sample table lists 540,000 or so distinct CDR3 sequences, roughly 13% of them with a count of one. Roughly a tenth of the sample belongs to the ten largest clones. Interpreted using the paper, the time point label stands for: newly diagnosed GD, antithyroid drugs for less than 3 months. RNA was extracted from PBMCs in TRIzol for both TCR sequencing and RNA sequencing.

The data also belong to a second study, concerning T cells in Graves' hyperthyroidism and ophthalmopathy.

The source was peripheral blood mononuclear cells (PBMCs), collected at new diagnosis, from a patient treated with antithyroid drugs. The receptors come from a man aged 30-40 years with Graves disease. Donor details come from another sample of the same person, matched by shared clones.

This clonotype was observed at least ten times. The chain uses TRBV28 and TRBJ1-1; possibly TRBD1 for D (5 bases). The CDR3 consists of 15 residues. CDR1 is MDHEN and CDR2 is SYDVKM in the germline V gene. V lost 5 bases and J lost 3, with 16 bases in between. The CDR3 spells CASSTGGDGDTEAFF. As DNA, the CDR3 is TGTGCCAGCAGTACCGGTGGGGACGGAGACACTGAAGCTTTCTTT.

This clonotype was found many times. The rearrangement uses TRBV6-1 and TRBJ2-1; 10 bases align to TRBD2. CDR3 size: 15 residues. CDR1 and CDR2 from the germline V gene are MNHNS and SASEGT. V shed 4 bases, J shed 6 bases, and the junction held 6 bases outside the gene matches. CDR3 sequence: CASSGRTSGFNEQFF. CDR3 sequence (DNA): TGTGCCAGCAGTGGCAGGACTAGCGGTTTCAATGAGCAGTTCTTC.

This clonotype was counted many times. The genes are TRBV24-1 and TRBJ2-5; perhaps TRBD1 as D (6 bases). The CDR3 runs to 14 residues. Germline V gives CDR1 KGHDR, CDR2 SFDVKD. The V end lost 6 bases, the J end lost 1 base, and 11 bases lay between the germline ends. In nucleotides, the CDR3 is TGTGCCACCAGTCCAGGACAGAGCCAAGAGACCCAGTACTTC. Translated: CATSPGQSQETQYF.

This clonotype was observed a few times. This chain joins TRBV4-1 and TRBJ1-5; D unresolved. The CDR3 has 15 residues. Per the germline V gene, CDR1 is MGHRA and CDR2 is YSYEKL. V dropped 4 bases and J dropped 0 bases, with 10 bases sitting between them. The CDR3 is CASSPTGISNQPQHF. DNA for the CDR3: TGCGCCAGCAGCCCCACCGGCATTAGCAATCAGCCCCAGCATTTT.

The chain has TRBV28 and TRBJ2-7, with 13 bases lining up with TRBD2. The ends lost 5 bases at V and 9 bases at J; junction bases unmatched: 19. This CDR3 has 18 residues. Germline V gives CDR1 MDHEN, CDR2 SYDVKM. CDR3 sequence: CASSVRGRTSGSAARQYF. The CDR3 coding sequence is TGTGCCAGCAGTGTCCGCGGGAGGACTAGCGGGAGCGCGGCTAGGCAGTACTTC.

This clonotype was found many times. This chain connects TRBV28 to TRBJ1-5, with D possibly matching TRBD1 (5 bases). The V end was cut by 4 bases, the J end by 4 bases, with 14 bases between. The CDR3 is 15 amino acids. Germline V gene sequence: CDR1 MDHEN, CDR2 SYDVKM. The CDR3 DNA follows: TGTGCCAGCAGTTCGGGGGGGAAGCGAAATCAGCCCCAGCATTTT. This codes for CASSSGGKRNQPQHF.

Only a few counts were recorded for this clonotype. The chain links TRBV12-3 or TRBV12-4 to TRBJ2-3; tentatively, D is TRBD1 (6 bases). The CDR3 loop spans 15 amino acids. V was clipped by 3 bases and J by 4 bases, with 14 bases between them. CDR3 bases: TGTGCCAGCAGTTTCCAATCATGGGGGCCAGATACGCAGTATTTT. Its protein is CASSFQSWGPDTQYF.

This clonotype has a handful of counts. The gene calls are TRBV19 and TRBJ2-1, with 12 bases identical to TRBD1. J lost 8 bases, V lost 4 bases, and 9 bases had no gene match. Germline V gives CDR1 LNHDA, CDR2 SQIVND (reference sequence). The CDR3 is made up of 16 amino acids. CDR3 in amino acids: CASSRPEGQGADEQFF. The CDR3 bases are TGTGCCAGTAGTAGGCCAGAGGGACAGGGGGCTGATGAGCAGTTCTTC. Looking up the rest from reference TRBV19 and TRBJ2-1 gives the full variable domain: DGGITQSPKYLFRKEGQNVTLSCEQNLNHDAMYWYRQDPGQGLRLIYYSQIVNDFQKGDIAEGYSVSREKKESFPLTVTSAQKNPTAFYLCASSRPEGQGADEQFFGPGTRLTVL.

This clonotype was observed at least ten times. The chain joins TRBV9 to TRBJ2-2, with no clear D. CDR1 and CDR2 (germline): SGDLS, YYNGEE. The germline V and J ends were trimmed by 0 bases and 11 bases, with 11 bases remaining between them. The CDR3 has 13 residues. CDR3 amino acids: CASSVGGRPELFF. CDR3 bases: TGTGCCAGCAGCGTAGGAGGTAGACCCGAGCTGTTTTTT.

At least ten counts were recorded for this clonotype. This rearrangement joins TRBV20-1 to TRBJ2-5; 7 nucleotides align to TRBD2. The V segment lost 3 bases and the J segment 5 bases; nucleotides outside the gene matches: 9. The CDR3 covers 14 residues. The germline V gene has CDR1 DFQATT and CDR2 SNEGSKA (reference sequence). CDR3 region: CSASGSARGETQYF. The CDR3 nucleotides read TGCAGTGCTAGTGGTTCGGCGCGGGGGGAGACCCAGTACTTC.

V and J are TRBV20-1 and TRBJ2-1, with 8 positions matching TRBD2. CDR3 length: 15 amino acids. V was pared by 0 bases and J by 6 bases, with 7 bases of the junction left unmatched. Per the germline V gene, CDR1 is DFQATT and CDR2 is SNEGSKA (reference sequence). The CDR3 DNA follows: TGCAGTGCTAGAGATGGGGCGGCGGGAGGCAATGAGCAGTTCTTC. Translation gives CSARDGAAGGNEQFF.